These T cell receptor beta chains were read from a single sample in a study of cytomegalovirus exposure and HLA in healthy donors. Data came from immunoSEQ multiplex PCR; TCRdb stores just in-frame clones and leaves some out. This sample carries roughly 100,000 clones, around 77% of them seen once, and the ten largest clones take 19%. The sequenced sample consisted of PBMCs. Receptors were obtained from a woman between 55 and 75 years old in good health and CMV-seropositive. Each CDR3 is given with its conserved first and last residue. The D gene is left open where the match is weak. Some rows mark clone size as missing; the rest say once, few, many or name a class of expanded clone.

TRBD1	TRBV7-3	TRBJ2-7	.	CASSSSSGTGSGEQYF	TGTGCCAGCAGCTCTTCATCCGGGACAGGGTCTGGCGAGCAGTACTTC
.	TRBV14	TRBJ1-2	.	CASSQVGLGLLYGYTF	TGTGCCAGCAGCCAAGTCGGACTAGGACTCCTCTATGGCTACACCTTC
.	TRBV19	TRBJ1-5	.	CATQRSGQPQHF	TGTGCCACCCAACGGTCAGGGCAGCCCCAGCATTTT
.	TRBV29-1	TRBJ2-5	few	CSVERLLGETQYF	TGCAGCGTTGAAAGACTGTTAGGAGAGACCCAGTACTTC
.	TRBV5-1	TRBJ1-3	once	CASRGLLDGNTIYF	TGCGCCAGCCGCGGGCTTCTAGACGGAAACACCATATATTTT
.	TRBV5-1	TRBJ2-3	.	CASSLGQDTDTQYF	TGCGCCAGCAGCTTGGGACAGGACACAGATACGCAGTATTTT
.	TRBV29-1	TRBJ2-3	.	CSVEGRVAGTDTQYF	TGCAGCGTTGAAGGGAGAGTAGCTGGCACAGATACGCAGTATTTT
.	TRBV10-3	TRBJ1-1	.	CAISESGRVSTEAFF	TGTGCCATCAGTGAGTCCGGCAGGGTCAGCACTGAAGCTTTCTTT
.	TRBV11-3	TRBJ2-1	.	CASSHPQGSPFF	TGTGCCAGCAGCCACCCACAGGGTTCCCCGTTCTTC
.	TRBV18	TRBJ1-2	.	CASSPKETGGYTF	TGTGCCAGCTCACCGAAGGAGACTGGTGGCTACACCTTC
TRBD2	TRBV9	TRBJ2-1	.	CASSGGSPLSGGYNEQFF	TGTGCCAGCAGCGGAGGATCGCCACTTAGCGGGGGCTACAATGAGCAGTTCTTC
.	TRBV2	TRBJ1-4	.	CASSRGLGNEKLFF	TGTGCCAGCAGCAGGGGTTTGGGTAATGAAAAACTGTTTTTT
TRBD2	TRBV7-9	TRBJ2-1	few	CASSFTSGRVNEQFF	TGTGCCAGCAGCTTTACTAGCGGGAGAGTAAATGAGCAGTTCTTC
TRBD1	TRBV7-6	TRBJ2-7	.	CASSLTGASPYEQYF	TGTGCCAGCAGCTTAACAGGGGCGTCCCCCTACGAGCAGTACTTC
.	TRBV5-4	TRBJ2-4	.	CASSLRGGGKNIQYF	TGTGCCAGCAGCTTACGGGGTGGAGGCAAAAACATTCAGTACTTC
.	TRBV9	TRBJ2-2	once	CASSVGGGARTGELFF	TGTGCCAGCAGCGTAGGAGGGGGGGCGCGCACCGGGGAGCTGTTTTTT
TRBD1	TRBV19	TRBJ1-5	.	CASTPTGNQPQHF	TGTGCCAGTACCCCGACAGGGAATCAGCCCCAGCATTTT
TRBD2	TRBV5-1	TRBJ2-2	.	CASSYGTTSGTGELFF	TGCGCCAGCAGCTACGGGACTACCTCGGGCACCGGGGAGCTGTTTTTT
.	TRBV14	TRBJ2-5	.	CASSQRGGRETQYF	TGTGCCAGCAGCCAGCGAGGAGGGAGGGAGACCCAGTACTTC
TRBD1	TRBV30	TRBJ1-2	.	CAWSPTGVPRGYTF	TGTGCCTGGAGCCCGACAGGGGTGCCCCGCGGCTACACCTTC
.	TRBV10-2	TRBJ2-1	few	CASSESNRANNEQFF	TGCGCCAGCAGTGAGTCGAACAGGGCCAACAATGAGCAGTTCTTC
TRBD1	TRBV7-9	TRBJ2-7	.	CASSPDRGKTYEQYF	TGTGCCAGCAGCCCGGACAGGGGCAAAACCTACGAGCAGTACTTC
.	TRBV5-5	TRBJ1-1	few	CASSLGGGNTEAFF	TGTGCCAGCAGCTTGGGAGGAGGGAACACTGAAGCTTTCTTT
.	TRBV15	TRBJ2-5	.	CATSRGGVGSTQYF	TGTGCCACCAGCAGAGGGGGGGTAGGTTCGACCCAGTACTTC
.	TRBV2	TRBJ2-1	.	CASGGLYSYNEQFF	TGTGCCAGCGGGGGACTGTACTCCTACAATGAGCAGTTCTTC
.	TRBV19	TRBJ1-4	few	CASSLGPVGKLFF	TGTGCCAGTAGCCTGGGGCCGGTCGGAAAACTGTTTTTT
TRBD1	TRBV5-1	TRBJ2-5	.	CASSLGQGNQETQYF	TGCGCCAGCAGCTTGGGACAGGGGAACCAAGAGACCCAGTACTTC
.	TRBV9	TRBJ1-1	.	CASSVGTSGNTEAFF	TGTGCCAGCAGCGTCGGGACATCAGGGAACACTGAAGCTTTCTTT
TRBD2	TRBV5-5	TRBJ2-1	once	CASSPRLAGANEQFF	TGTGCCAGCAGCCCTAGACTAGCGGGAGCCAATGAGCAGTTCTTC
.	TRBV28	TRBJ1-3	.	CASSLAGLSSGNTIYF	TGTGCCAGCAGTTTGGCAGGGCTGAGCTCTGGAAACACCATATATTTT
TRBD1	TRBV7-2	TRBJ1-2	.	CASILTGTALYGYTF	TGTGCCAGCATCCTAACCGGGACAGCACTCTATGGCTACACCTTC
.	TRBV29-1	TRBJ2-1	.	CSVDMENEQFF	TGCAGCGTTGATATGGAGAATGAGCAGTTCTTC
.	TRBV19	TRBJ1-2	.	CASSPNGGTDGYTF	TGTGCCAGTAGTCCCAATGGGGGGACGGATGGCTACACCTTC
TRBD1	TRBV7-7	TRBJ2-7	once	CASSWGQGSSYEQYF	TGTGCTAGCTCCTGGGGACAGGGGTCCTCCTACGAGCAGTACTTC
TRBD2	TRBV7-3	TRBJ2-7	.	CASSVSGSMYEQYF	TGTGCCAGCAGCGTGAGCGGGAGTATGTACGAGCAGTACTTC
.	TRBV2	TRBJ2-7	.	CASLRGVEQYF	TGTGCCAGCCTCAGGGGCGTCGAGCAGTACTTC
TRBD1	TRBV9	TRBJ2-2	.	CASSAQGAGELFF	TGTGCCAGCAGCGCACAGGGGGCCGGGGAGCTGTTTTTT
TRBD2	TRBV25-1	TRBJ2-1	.	CASSESGLAGVEQFF	TGTGCCAGCAGTGAATCTGGACTAGCGGGAGTTGAGCAGTTCTTC
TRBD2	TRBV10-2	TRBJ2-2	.	CAGLAGDNTGELFF	TGCGCCGGACTAGCGGGAGATAACACCGGGGAGCTGTTTTTT
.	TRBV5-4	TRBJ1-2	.	CASSFFAGPYTF	TGTGCCAGCAGCTTTTTTGCAGGGCCCTACACCTTC
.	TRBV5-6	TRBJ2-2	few	CASSEQGGFGYTGELFF	TGTGCCAGCAGCGAGCAAGGGGGTTTTGGTTACACCGGGGAGCTGTTTTTT
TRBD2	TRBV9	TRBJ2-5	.	CASSVAGGRKETQYF	TGTGCCAGCAGCGTAGCGGGAGGGCGGAAGGAGACCCAGTACTTC
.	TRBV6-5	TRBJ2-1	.	CASSRQTIGYNEQFF	TGTGCCAGCAGTCGACAGACGATAGGATACAATGAGCAGTTCTTC
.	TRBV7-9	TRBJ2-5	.	CSSSLLAGKETQYF	TGTTCCAGCAGCTTGCTGGCGGGGAAAGAGACCCAGTACTTC
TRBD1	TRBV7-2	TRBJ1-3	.	CASSLGQGDRSGNTIYF	TGTGCCAGCAGCTTAGGACAGGGAGATCGCTCTGGAAACACCATATATTTT
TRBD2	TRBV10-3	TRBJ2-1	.	CAISGTSGSYNEQFF	TGTGCCATCAGTGGGACTAGCGGGAGCTACAATGAGCAGTTCTTC
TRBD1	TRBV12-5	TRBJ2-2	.	CASGLGQGVNTGELFF	TGTGCTAGTGGTTTGGGACAGGGAGTTAACACCGGGGAGCTGTTTTTT
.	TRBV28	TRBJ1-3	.	CASSSLPPGTIFSGNTIYF	TGTGCCAGCAGTTCCCTCCCCCCAGGGACAATTTTTTCCGGAAACACCATATATTTT
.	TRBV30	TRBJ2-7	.	CAWGSRGYEQYF	TGTGCCTGGGGAAGCAGGGGATACGAGCAGTACTTC
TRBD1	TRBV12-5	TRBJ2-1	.	CASGGQGAYNEQFF	TGTGCTAGTGGGGGACAGGGGGCCTACAATGAGCAGTTCTTC
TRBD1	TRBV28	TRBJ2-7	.	CASSYFTGTGGYEQYF	TGTGCCAGCAGTTACTTTACCGGGACAGGGGGCTACGAGCAGTACTTC
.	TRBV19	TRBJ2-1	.	CASTVGVSVDVYNEQFF	TGTGCCAGTACAGTCGGAGTGAGTGTCGATGTCTACAATGAGCAGTTCTTC
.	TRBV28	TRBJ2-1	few	CASSLSYNEQFF	TGTGCCAGCAGTTTATCGTACAATGAGCAGTTCTTC
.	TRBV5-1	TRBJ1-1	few	CASSSDISGATEAFF	TGCGCCAGCAGCTCGGACATCTCAGGGGCCACTGAAGCTTTCTTT